Given below is one TCR beta chain in context. Its antigen remains unknown. The V gene's germline CDR1 is ENHRY and CDR2 SYGVKD. V lost 0 bases, J lost 13 bases, and 9 bases lay in between. The CDR3 spans 11 residues. The use of genomic DNA as template underpinned the TCR beta VDJ and CDR3 profiling. Via MiXCR, TCRdb re-called the reads, giving one row per CDR3 protein. Among 50,000 to 70,000 distinct CDR3 sequences listed, 45% to 70% were seen once. The data stem from a study of CD8+CD57+ T cells in acquired aplastic anemia. Regarding the study as a whole: No significant patient-versus-control difference appeared in CD8+ Simpson's diversity. Patients and controls turned out to have around 29 CD8+ CDR3 sequences in common.

Input material: sorted CD4+, CD8+, or CD8+CD57+ T cells (not recorded which) from PBMCs. This clonotype was obtained from a human donor in good health, serving as a control. The chain combines TRBV10-3 with TRBJ1-2; possible D gene TRBD1, 5 bases. CDR3 bases: TGTGCCATCAGTGAGTCCACAGGTCTCACCTTC. Its protein is CAISESTGLTF.